The sequence of this T cell receptor beta chain was determined in a study of blood T cells in healthy people across ages. A sample-barcoded 5' primer and a J-beta primer mix were used in a second PCR of roughly 7 to 12 cycles. TCRdb re-called the 5' RACE reads through MiXCR, storing one row per CDR3 protein. Of 1.5 million to 2 million distinct CDR3 sequences in the sample, 28% were seen once. Germline V CDR1 and CDR2: SGHTA, FQGTGA. The CDR3 spans 13 residues. Trimming removed 1 base from V and 0 bases from J, with 3 bases in between. The table lists this clonotype with a few counts. What was sequenced was blood. The chain employs TRBV7-3 and TRBJ2-5; no reliable D call. The receptor was isolated from a woman in her twenties or thirties in good health. Here the CDR3 DNA reads TGTGCCAGCAGCTTAAAGGACCAAGAGACCCAGTACTTC. It translates to CASSLKDQETQYF.